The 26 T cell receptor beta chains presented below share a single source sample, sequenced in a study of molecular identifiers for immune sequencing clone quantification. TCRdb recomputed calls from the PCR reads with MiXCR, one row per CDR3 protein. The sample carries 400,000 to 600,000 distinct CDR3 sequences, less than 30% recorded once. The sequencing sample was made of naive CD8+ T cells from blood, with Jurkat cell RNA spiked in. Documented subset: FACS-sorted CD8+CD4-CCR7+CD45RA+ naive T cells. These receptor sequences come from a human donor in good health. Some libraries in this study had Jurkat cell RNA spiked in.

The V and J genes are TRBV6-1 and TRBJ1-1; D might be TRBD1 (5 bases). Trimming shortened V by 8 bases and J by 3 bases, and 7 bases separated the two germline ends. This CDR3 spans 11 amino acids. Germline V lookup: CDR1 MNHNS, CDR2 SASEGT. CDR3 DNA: TGTGCCAGCGGGGGATACACTGAAGCTTTCTTT. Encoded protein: CASGGYTEAFF.

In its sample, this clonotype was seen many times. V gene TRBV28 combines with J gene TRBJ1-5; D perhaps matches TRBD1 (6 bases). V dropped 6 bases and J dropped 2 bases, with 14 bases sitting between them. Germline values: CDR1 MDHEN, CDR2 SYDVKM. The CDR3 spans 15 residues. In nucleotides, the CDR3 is TGTGCCAGCAGCAACGAGGGGGTAGGCAATCAGCCCCAGCATTTT. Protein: CASSNEGVGNQPQHF. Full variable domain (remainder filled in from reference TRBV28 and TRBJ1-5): DVKVTQSSRYLVKRTGEKVFLECVQDMDHENMFWYRQDPGLGLRLIYFSYDVKMKEKGDIPEGYSVSREKKERFSLILESASTNQTSMYLCASSNEGVGNQPQHFGDGTRLSIL.

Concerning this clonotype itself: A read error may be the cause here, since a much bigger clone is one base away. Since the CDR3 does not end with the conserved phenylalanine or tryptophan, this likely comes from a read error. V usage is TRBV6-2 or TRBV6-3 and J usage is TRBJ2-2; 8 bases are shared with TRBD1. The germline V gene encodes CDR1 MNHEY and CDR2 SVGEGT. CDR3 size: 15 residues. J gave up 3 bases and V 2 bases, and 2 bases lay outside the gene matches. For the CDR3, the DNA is TGTGCCAGCAGTTACGGGACAGGTTACACCGGGGAGCTGTTTTTA. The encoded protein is CASSYGTGYTGELFL.

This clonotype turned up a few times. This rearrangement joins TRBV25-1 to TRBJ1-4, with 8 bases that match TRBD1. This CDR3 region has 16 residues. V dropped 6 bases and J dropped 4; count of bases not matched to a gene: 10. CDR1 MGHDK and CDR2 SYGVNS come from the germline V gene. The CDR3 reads CASRMGTGLYNEKLFF. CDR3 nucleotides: TGTGCCAGCAGAATGGGGACAGGCCTATATAATGAAAAACTGTTTTTT.

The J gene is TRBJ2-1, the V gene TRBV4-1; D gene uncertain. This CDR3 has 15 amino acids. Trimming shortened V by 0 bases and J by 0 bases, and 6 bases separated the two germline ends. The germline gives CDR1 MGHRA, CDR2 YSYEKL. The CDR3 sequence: CASSQDHSSYNEQFF. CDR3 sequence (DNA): TGCGCCAGCAGCCAAGATCACAGCTCCTACAATGAGCAGTTCTTC.

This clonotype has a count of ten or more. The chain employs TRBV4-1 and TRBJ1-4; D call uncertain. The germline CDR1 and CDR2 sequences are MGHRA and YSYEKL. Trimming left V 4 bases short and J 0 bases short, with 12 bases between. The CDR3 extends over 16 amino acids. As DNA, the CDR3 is TGCGCCAGCAGCCTTTCGGGAACTGCAACTAATGAAAAACTGTTTTTT. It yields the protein CASSLSGTATNEKLFF.

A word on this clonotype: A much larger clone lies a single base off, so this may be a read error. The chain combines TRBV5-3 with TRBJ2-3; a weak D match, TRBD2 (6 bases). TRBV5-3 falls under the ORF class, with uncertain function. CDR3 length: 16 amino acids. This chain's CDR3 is CASSLFGGENTDTQYF. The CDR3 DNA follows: TGTGCCAGCAGCTTGTTTGGCGGGGAAAACACAGATACGCAGTATTTT.

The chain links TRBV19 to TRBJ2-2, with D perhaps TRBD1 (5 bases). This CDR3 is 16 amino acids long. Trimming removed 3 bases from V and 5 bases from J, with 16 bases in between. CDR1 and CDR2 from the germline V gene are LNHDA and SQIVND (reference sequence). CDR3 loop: CASSIPWQGTTGELFF. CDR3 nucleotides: TGTGCCAGTAGTATCCCCTGGCAGGGTACGACCGGGGAGCTGTTTTTT.

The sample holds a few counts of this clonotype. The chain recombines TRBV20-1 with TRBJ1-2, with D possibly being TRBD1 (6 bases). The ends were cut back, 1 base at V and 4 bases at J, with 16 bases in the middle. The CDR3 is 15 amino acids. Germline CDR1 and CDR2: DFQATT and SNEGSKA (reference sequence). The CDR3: CSARVVAQGGYGYTF. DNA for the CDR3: TGCAGTGCTAGAGTGGTAGCACAGGGCGGCTATGGCTACACCTTC.

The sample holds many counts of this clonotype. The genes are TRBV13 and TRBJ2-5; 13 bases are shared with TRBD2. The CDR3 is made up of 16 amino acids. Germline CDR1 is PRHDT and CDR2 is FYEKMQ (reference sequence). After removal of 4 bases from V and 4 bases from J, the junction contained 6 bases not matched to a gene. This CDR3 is CASSSTSGGARETQYF. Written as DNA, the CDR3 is TGTGCCAGCAGCTCCACTAGCGGGGGGGCAAGAGAGACCCAGTACTTC.

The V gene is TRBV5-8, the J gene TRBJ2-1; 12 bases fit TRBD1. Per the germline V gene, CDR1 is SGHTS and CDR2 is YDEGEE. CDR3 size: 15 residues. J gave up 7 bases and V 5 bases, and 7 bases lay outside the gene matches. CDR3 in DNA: TGTGCCAGCAGTTTGCCGGGACAGGGGGCTAATGAGCAGTTCTTC. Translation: CASSLPGQGANEQFF.

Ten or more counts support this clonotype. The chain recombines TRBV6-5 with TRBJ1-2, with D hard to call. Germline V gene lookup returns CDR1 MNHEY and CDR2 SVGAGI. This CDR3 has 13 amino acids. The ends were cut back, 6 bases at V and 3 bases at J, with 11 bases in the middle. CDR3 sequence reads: CASSLTRDYGYTF. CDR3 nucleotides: TGTGCCAGCAGCCTGACAAGAGACTATGGCTACACCTTC.

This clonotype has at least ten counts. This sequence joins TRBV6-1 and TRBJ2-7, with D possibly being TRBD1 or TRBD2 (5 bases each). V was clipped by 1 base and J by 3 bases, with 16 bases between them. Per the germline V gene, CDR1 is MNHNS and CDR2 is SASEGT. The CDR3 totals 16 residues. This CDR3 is CASSEGWSGPDYEQYF. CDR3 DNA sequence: TGTGCCAGCAGTGAAGGATGGTCGGGGCCCGACTACGAGCAGTACTTC.

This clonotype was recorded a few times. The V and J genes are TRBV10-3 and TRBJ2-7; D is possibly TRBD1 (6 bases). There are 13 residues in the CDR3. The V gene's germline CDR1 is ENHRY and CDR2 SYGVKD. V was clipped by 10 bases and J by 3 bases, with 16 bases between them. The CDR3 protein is CASGGTLNYEQYF. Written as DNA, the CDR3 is TGTGCCAGCGGTGGGACACTCAACTACGAGCAGTACTTC.

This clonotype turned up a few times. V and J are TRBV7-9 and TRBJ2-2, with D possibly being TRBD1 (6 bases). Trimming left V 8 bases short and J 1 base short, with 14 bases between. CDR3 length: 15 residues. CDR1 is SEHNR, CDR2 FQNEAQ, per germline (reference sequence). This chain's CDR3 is CASPPEDRNTGELFF. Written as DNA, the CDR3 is TGTGCCAGCCCACCGGAGGACAGGAACACCGGGGAGCTGTTTTTT.

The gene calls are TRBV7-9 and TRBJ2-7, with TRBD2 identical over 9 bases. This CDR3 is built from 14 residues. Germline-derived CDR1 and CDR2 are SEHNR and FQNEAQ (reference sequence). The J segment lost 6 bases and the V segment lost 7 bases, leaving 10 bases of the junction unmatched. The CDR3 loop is CASTPPGAGGEQYF. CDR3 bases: TGTGCCAGCACCCCGCCTGGAGCGGGAGGCGAGCAGTACTTC.

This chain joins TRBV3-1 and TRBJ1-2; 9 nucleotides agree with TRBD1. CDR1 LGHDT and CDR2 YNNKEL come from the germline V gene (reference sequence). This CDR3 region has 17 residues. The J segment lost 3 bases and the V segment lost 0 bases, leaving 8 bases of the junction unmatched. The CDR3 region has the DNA TGTGCCAGCAGCCAAGAAACAGGGGGCGTATTAGACTATGGCTACACCTTC. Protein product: CASSQETGGVLDYGYTF.

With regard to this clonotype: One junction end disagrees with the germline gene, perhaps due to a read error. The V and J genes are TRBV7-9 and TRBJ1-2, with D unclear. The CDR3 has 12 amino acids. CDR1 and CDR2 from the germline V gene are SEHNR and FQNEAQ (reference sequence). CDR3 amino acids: CASSLESGNVHF. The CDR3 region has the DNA TGTGCCAGCAGCTTAGAAAGCGGAAACGTCCACTTC.

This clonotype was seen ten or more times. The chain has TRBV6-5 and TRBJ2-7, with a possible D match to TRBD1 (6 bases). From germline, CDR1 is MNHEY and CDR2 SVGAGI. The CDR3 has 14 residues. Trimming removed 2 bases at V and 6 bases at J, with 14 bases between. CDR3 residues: CASSYGAQGREQYF. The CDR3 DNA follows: TGTGCCAGCAGTTACGGTGCTCAGGGGCGCGAGCAGTACTTC.

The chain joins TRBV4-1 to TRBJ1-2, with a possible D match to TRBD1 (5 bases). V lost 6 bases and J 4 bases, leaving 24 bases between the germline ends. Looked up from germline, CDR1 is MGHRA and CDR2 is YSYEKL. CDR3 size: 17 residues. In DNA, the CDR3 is TGCGCCAGCAGAGCAAGGGGCAGGGAGGAAAATGCCTATGGCTACACCTTC. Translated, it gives CASRARGREENAYGYTF.

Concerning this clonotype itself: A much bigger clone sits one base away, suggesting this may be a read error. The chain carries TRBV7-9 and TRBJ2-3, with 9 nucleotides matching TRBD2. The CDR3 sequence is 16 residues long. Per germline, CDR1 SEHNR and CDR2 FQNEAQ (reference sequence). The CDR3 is CASSSAAGGRTDTQNF. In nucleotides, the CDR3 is TGTGCCAGCAGCTCCGCGGCGGGGGGGCGCACAGATACGCAGAATTTT.

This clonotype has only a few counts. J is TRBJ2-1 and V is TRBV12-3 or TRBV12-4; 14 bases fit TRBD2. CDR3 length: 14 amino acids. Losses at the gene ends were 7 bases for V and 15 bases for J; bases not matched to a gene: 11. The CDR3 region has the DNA TGTGCCAGCATCGGGACTAGCGGGGGTTTTTCCCCGTTCTTC. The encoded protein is CASIGTSGGFSPFF.

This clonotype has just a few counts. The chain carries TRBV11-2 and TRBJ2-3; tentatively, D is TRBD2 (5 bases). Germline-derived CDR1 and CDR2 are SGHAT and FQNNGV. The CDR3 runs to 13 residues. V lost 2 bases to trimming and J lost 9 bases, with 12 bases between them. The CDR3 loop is CASSLHSEGTQYF. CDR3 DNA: TGTGCCAGCAGCTTACATAGCGAGGGCACGCAGTATTTT.

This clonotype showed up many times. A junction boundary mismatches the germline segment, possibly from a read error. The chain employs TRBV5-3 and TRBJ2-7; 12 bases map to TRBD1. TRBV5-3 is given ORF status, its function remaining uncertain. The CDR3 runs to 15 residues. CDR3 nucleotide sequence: TGCGCCAGCAGCCTGGGACAGGGGGCGACCTACGAGCAGTACTTC. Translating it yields CASSLGQGATYEQYF.

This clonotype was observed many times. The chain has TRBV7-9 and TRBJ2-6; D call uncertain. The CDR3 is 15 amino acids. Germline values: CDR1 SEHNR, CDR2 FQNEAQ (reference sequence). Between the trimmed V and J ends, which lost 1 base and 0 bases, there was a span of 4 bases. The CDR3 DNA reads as TGTGCCAGCAGCTTAGGTAGCTCTGGGGCCAACGTCCTGACTTTC. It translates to CASSLGSSGANVLTF.

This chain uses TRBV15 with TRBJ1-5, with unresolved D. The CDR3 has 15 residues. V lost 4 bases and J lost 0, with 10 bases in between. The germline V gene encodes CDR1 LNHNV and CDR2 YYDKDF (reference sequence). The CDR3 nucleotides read TGTGCCACCAGCACCGCCAGGAATAGCAATCAGCCCCAGCATTTT. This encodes CATSTARNSNQPQHF. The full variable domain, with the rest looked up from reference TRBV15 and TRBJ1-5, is DAMVIQNPRYQVTQFGKPVTLSCSQTLNHNVMYWYQQKSSQAPKLLFHYYDKDFNNEADTPDNFQSRRPNTSFCFLDIRSPGLGDTAMYLCATSTARNSNQPQHFGDGTRLSIL.